The 5 T cell receptor beta chains listed next were all sequenced from one sample in a study of T cells in Graves' hyperthyroidism and ophthalmopathy. Template material for amplifying TCR beta CDR3 regions consisted of RNA transcripts. HTBI primers were the set used in a first-round RT-PCR of the TCR CDR3. TCRdb passed the multiplex PCR reads through MiXCR, listing each CDR3 protein once. The sample lists roughly 280,000 distinct CDR3 sequences; about 17% were seen once. Sequencing input: blood. Receptor source: a woman aged 60-70 years with Graves' ophthalmopathy.

Regarding this clonotype: A much larger clone lies one base from this, so it may be a read error. The chain is built from TRBV4-2 and TRBJ1-5; no reliable D call. CDR3 length: 13 amino acids. Germline V lookup: CDR1 LGHNA, CDR2 YNFKEQ. Trimming stripped 0 bases from V and 6 bases from J, with 6 bases between. DNA for the CDR3: TGTGCCAGCAGCCAAGATGATGGTCAGCCCCAGCATTTT. Protein: CASSQDDGQPQHF.

The sample holds a few counts of this clonotype. The chain combines TRBV6-1 with TRBJ1-5; a weak D match, TRBD1 (6 bases). The CDR3 consists of 16 residues. Trimming shortened V by 5 bases and J by 3 bases, and 17 bases separated the two germline ends. The germline V gene encodes CDR1 MNHNS and CDR2 SASEGT. The CDR3 bases are TGTGCCAGCAGTTCCGGGACATTCCCACCCAATCAGCCCCAGCATTTT. Translated: CASSSGTFPPNQPQHF.

The sample holds many counts of this clonotype. V usage is TRBV11-2 and J usage is TRBJ2-1, with 7 positions matching TRBD2. CDR1 is SGHAT and CDR2 is FQNNGV in the germline V gene. The trim removed 6 bases at V and 7 bases at J, leaving 9 bases unmatched. This CDR3 is 14 amino acids long. CDR3 region: CASRSIRAGNEQFF. The CDR3 DNA sequence: TGTGCCAGCAGATCAATCCGAGCGGGAAATGAGCAGTTCTTC. Using reference TRBV11-2 and TRBJ2-1 for the parts outside the CDR3, the full variable domain is EAGVAQSPRYKIIEKRQSVAFWCNPISGHATLYWYQQILGQGPKLLIQFQNNGVVDDSQLPKDRFSAERLKGVDSTLKIQPAKLEDSAVYLCASRSIRAGNEQFFGPGTRLTVL.

V usage is TRBV6-5 and J usage is TRBJ1-6, with D uncertain. The CDR3 has 16 residues. Germline assignment: CDR1 MNHEY and CDR2 SVGAGI. V dropped 2 bases and J dropped 9 bases, with 17 bases sitting between them. This CDR3 is CASSYAGFSEGSPLHF. For the CDR3, the DNA is TGTGCCAGCAGTTACGCAGGCTTTTCAGAGGGTTCACCCCTCCACTTT.

V is TRBV7-9 and J is TRBJ2-3; the D is unclear. Trimming stripped 1 base from V and 5 bases from J, with 13 bases between. The CDR3 length is 15 residues. Germline CDR1 SEHNR, CDR2 FQNEAQ (reference sequence). The CDR3 sequence: CASSLVSPSLDTQYF. CDR3 sequence (DNA): TGTGCCAGCAGCTTAGTCTCCCCCTCTCTAGATACGCAGTATTTT.